This entry is about one T cell receptor (beta chain). Its antigen remains unknown. The data belong to a study of shared clonotypes between healthy human individuals. Regarding the study as a whole: Donors were few, which limited the genetic and exposure-history diversity represented.

In germline, CDR1 is LNHNV, CDR2 YYDKDF (reference sequence). This CDR3 spans 15 amino acids. Trimming took 5 bases from V and 2 from J; bases not matched to a gene: 6. The assay was immunoSEQ multiplex PCR, and TCRdb's table has in-frame clones only and misses some. The sample includes about 110,000 clones, under 70% of them seen just once. The TCR comes from a young woman in good health. The sample comprised memory CD8+ T cells sorted from blood. As to subset: CD45RO+ cells pooled with CCR7-negative TemRA cells. This chain connects TRBV15 to TRBJ2-3; 8 nucleotides agree with TRBD2. The CDR3 protein is CATSAQTSDTDTQYF. The DNA for the CDR3 is TGTGCCACCAGCGCGCAGACTAGCGACACAGATACGCAGTATTTT.